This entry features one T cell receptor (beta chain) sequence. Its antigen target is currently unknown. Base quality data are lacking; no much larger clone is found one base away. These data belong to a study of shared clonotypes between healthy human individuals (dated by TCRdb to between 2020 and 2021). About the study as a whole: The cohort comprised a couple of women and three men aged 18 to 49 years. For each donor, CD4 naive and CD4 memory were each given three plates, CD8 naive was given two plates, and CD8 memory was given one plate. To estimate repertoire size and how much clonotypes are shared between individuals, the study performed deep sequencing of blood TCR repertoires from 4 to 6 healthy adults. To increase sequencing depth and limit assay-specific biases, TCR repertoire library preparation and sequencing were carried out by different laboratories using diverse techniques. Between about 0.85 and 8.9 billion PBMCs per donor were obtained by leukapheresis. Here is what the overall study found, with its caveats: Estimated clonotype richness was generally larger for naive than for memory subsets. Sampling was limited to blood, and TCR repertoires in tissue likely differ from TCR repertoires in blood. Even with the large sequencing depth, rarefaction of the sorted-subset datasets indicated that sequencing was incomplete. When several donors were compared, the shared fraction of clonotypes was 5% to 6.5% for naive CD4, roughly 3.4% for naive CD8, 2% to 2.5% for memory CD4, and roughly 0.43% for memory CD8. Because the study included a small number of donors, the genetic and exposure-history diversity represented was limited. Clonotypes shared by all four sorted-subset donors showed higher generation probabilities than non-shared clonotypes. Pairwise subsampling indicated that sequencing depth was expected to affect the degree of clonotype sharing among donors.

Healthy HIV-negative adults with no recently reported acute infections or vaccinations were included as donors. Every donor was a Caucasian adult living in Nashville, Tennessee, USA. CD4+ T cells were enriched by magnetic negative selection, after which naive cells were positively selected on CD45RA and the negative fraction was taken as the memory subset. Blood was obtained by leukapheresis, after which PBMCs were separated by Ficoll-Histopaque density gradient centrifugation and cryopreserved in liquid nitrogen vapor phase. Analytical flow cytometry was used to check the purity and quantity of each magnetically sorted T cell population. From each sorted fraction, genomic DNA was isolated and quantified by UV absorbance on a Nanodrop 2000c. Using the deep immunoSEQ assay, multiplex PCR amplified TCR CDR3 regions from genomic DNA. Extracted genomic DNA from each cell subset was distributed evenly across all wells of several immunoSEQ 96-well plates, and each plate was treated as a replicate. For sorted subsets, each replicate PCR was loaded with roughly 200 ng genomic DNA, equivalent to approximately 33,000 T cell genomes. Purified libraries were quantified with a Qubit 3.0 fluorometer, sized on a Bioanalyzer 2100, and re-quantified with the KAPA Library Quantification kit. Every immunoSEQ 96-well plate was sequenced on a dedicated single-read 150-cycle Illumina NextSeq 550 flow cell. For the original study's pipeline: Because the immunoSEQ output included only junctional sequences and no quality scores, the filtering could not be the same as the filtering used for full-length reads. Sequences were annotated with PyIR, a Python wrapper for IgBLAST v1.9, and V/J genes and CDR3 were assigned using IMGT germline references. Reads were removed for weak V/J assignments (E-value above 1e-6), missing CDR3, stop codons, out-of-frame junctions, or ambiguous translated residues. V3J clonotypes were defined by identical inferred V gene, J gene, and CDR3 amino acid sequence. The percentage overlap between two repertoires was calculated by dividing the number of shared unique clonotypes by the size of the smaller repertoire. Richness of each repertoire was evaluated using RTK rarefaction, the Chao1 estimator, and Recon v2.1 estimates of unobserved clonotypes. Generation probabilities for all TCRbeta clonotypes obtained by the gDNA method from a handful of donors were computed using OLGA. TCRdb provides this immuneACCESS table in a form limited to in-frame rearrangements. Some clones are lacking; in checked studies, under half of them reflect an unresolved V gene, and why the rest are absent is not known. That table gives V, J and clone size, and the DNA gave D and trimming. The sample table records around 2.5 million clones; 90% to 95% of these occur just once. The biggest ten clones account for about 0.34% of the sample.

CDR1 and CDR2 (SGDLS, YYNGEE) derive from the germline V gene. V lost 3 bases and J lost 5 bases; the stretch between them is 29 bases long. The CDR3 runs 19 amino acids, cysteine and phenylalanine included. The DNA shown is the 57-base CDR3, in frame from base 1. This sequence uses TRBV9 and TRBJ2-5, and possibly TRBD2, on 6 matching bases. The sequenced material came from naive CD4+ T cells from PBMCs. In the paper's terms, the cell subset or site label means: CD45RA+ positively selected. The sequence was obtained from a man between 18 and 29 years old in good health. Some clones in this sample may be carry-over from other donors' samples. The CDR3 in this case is CASSGGRIARETFTETQYF. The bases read TGTGCCAGCAGCGGTGGAAGGATAGCACGGGAGACCTTTACCGAGACCCAGTACTTC. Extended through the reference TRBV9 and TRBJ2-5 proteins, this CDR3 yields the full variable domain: DSGVTQTPKHLITATGQRVTLRCSPRSGDLSVYWYQQSLDQGLQFLIQYYNGEERAKGNILERFSAQQFPDLHSELNLSSLELGDSALYFCASSGGRIARETFTETQYFGPGTRLLVL.